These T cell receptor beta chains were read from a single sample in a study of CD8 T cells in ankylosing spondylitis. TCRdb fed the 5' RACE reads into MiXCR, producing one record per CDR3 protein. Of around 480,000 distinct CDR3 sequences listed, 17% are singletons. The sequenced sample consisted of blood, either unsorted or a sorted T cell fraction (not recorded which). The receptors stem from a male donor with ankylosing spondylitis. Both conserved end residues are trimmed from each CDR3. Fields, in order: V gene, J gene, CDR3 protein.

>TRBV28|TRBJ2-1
ASSGRSYNEQF
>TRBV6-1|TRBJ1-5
ASSPDRNNQPQH
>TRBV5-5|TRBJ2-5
ASSWTAKETQY
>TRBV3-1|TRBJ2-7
ASSQGDSGRDYEQY
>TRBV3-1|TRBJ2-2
ASSQEDRLTGELF
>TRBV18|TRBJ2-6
ASSSSGANVLT
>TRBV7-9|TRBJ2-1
ASSRGDEQF
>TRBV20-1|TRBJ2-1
SARIGSDEQF
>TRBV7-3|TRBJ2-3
ASSPMTSGRFDTQY
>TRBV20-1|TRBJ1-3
SALPDRIIGNTIY
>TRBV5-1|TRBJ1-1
ASSREMNTEAF
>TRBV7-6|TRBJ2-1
ASSLGGSGGRYNEQF
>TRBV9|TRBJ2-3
ASSPGRGTGDTQY
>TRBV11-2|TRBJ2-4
ASSLDGGLVLAKNIQY
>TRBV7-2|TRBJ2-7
ATRRSGTYEQY
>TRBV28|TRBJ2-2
ASSFSSGELF
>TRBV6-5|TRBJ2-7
ASSYSRQGAYEQY
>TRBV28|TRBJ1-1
ASSPGRGGATEAF
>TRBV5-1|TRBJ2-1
ASSLGQVYNEQF
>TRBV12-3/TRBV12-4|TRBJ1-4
ASRQGTVNEKLF
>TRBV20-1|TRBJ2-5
SAGTTVQETQY
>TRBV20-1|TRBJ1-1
SARVLTGSTEAF
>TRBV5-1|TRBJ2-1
ASSLVPELLYNEQF
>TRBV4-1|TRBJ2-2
ASSQGVHSSNTGELF
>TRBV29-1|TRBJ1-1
SHSSQGRTTEAF
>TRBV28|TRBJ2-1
ASSPPSPGGFEQF
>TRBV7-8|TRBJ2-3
ASSLYRTDTQY
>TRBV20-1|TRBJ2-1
SAPDDISSYNEQF
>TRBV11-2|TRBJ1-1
ASSVTVNTEAF
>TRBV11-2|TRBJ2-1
ASSSLTSGGNNEQF
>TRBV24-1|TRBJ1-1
ATSDLGGASTEAF
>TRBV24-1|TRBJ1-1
ATRTSDRGRNTEAF
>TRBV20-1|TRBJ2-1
SASTGGSYNEQF
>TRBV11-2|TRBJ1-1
ASSLGIRGGGTEAF
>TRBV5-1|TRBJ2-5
ASSPGTSGRQETQY
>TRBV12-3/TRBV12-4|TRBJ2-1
ASSGNLGLAEYNEQF
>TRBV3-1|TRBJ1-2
ASSRQGGPYGYT
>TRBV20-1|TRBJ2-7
SAPPAGQRQY
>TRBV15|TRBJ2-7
ATSSLLAGDYEQY
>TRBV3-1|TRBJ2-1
ASSQDAGGEQF
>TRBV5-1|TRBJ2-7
ASSLSDSYYEQY
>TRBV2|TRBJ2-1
ASSPRLAGALGDNEQF
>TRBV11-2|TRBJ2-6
ASSPSWGVAGANVLT
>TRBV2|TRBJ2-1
ASTARTSGIGYNEQF
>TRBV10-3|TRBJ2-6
AISASQGQVSGANVLT
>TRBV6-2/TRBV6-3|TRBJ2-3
ASSYAGGLADTQY
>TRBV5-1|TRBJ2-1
ASRVLAVSYNEQF
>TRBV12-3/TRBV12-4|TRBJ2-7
ASQRGDSYEQY
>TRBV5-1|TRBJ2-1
ASSLGASSFHNEQF